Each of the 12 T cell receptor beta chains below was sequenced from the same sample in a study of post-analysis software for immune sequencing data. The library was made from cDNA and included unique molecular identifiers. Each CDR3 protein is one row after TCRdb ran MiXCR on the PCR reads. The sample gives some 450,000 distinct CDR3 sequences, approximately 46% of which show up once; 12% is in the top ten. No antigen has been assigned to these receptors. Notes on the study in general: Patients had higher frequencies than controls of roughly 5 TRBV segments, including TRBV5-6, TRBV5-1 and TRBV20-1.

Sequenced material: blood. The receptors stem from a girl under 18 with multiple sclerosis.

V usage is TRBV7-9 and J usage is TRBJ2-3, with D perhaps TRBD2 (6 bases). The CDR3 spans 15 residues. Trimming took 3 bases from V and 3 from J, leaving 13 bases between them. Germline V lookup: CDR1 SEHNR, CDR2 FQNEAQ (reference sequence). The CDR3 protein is CASSFGRNSTDTQYF. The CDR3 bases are TGTGCCAGCAGCTTCGGGAGAAACTCTACAGATACGCAGTATTTT.

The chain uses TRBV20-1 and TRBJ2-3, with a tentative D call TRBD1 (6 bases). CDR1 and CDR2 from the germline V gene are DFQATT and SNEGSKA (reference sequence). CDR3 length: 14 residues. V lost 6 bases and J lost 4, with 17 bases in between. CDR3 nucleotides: TGCAGTGCCGAACCCCGGGACACACCAGATACGCAGTATTTT. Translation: CSAEPRDTPDTQYF.

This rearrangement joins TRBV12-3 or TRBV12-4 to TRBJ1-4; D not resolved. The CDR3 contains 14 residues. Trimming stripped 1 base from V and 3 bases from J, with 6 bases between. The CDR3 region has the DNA TGTGCCAGCAGTTTAGTCCCAGCTAATGAAAAACTGTTTTTT. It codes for CASSLVPANEKLFF.

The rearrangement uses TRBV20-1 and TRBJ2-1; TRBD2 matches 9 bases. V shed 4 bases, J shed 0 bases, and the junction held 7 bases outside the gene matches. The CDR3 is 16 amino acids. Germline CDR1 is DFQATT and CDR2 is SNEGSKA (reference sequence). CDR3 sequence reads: CSATRLAESSYNEQFF. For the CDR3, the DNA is TGCAGTGCTACAAGACTAGCGGAGAGCTCCTACAATGAGCAGTTCTTC.

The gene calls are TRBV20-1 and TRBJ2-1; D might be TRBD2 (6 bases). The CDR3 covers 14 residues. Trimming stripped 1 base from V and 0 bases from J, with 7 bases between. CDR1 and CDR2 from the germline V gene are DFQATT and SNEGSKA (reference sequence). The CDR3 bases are TGCAGTGCTAGAGCGGGAGACTCCTACAATGAGCAGTTCTTC. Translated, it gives CSARAGDSYNEQFF.

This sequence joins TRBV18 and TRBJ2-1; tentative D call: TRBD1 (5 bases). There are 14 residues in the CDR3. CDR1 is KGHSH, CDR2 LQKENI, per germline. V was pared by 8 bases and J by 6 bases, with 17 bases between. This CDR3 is CASHHPSGSNEQFF. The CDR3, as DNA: TGTGCCAGCCACCACCCGTCAGGGTCCAATGAGCAGTTCTTC.

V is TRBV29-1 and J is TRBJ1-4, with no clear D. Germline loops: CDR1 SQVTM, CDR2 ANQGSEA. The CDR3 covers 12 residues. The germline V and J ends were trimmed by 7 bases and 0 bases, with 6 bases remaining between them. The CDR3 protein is CSGGATNEKLFF. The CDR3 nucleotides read TGCAGCGGGGGTGCAACTAATGAAAAACTGTTTTTT.

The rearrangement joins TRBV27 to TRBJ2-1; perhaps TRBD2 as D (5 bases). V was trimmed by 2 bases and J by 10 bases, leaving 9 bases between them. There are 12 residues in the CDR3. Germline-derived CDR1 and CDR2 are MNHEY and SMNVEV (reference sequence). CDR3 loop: CASSLQDSEQFF. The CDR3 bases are TGTGCCAGCAGTTTACAGGACTCCGAGCAGTTCTTC.

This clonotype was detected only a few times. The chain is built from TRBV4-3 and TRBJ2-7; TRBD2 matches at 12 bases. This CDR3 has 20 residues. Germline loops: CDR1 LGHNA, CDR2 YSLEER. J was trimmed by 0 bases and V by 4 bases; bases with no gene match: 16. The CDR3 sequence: CASSLQFGLAGTRFSYEQYF. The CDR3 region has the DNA TGCGCCAGCAGCCTTCAATTTGGACTAGCGGGGACTAGGTTCTCCTACGAGCAGTACTTC.

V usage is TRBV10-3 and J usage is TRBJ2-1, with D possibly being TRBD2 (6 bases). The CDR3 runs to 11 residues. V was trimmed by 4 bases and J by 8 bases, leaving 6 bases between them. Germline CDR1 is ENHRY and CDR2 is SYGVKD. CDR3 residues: CAISGEDEQFF. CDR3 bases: TGTGCCATCAGTGGGGAGGATGAGCAGTTCTTC.

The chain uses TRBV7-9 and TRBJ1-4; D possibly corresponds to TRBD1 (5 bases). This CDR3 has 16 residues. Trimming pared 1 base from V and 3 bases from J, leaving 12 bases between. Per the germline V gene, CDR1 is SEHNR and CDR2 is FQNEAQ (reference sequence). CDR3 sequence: CASSLDGRGANEKLFF. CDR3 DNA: TGTGCCAGCAGCTTAGACGGGCGGGGCGCTAATGAAAAACTGTTTTTT.

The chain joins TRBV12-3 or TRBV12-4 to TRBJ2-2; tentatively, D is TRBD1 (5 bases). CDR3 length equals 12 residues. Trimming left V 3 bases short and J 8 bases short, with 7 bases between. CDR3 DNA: TGTGCCAGCAGTTTTACAGGAGGGGAGCTGTTTTTT. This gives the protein CASSFTGGELFF.